The 9 T cell receptor beta chains listed next were all sequenced from one sample in a study of PD-1 blockade in classical Hodgkin lymphoma. Using immunoSEQ multiplex PCR, the repertoire was profiled, and TCRdb retains in-frame clones only, with some absent. The table has some 70,000 clones, nearly 95% seen once. Time point: newly diagnosed, previously untreated cHL patient sample. Sequencing was performed on peripheral blood mononuclear cells (PBMCs). These receptor sequences come from a human donor with classical Hodgkin lymphoma.

The chain has TRBV5-1 and TRBJ1-2; 8 bases agree with TRBD1. V lost 4 bases and J lost 4; bases outside the gene matches: 12. Germline loops: CDR1 SGHRS, CDR2 YFSETQ. The CDR3 loop spans 16 amino acids. The CDR3 loop is CASSPGTGEILYGYTF. The DNA for the CDR3 is TGCGCCAGCAGCCCCGGGACAGGAGAAATCCTCTATGGCTACACCTTC.

The chain has TRBV6-5 and TRBJ2-1; no definite D call. Germline loops: CDR1 MNHEY, CDR2 SVGAGI. Deletions cut 3 bases from V and 2 bases from J, with 11 bases between. The CDR3 spans 15 residues. CDR3 amino acids: CASSYSDGPYNEQFF. The CDR3 nucleotides are TGTGCCAGCAGTTATTCCGACGGCCCCTACAATGAGCAGTTCTTC.

The rearrangement uses TRBV21-1 and TRBJ1-2; the table calls TRBD1, which could not be checked here. TRBV21-1 represents a pseudogene. The CDR3 covers 15 residues. Here the CDR3 DNA reads TGTGCCAGCAGCTTGAGGACAGGGGACGGCTATGGCTACACCTTC. Translating it yields CASSLRTGDGYGYTF.

The rearrangement links TRBV7-3 to TRBJ1-2, with TRBD1 matching over 7 bases. J lost 8 bases, V lost 3 bases, and 12 bases had no gene match. Germline V gives CDR1 SGHTA, CDR2 FQGTGA. The CDR3 loop spans 15 amino acids. The CDR3 DNA follows: TGTGCCAGCAGCTTGGATGGGAGGGGGCAGGGAGGCTACACCTTC. Its protein product is CASSLDGRGQGGYTF.

The chain recombines TRBV7-9 with TRBJ1-1; weak D call: TRBD1 (6 bases). Trimming took off 5 bases at V and 5 bases at J, with 15 bases between the two ends. This CDR3 has 14 amino acids. Germline V gives CDR1 SEHNR, CDR2 FQNEAQ (reference sequence). The CDR3 is CASSNRTGFTEAFF. The CDR3, as DNA: TGTGCCAGCAGCAATCGCACAGGGTTTACTGAAGCTTTCTTT.

This clone was observed a handful of times. V is TRBV4-3 and J is TRBJ1-4; 10 nucleotides line up with TRBD1. Losses at the gene ends were 5 bases for V and 7 bases for J; bases not matched to a gene: 10. Germline CDR1 and CDR2: LGHNA and YSLEER. CDR3 length: 16 residues. The CDR3 loop is CASSYTTGQGPEKLFF. In DNA, the CDR3 is TGCGCCAGCAGCTACACGACGGGACAGGGGCCTGAAAAACTGTTTTTT.

This clone was detected once. This chain connects TRBV5-1 to TRBJ1-6, with D perhaps TRBD1 (6 bases). Per the germline V gene, CDR1 is SGHRS and CDR2 is YFSETQ. Trimming took off 6 bases at V and 8 bases at J, with 15 bases between the two ends. The length of the CDR3 is 14 residues. The CDR3 DNA follows: TGCGCCAGCACCCCGGGACAAATAGATTCACCCCTCCACTTT. The encoded protein is CASTPGQIDSPLHF. Full variable domain (remainder filled in from reference TRBV5-1 and TRBJ1-6): KAGVTQTPRYLIKTRGQQVTLSCSPISGHRSVSWYQQTPGQGLQFLFEYFSETQRNKGNFPGRFSGRQFSNSRSEMNVSTLELGDSALYLCASTPGQIDSPLHFGNGTRLTVT.

V usage is TRBV7-9 and J usage is TRBJ1-6, with D possibly being TRBD1 (6 bases). Trimming pared 8 bases from V and 1 base from J, leaving 12 bases between. The CDR3 runs 15 residues. CDR1 is SEHNR and CDR2 is FQNEAQ in the germline V gene (reference sequence). The CDR3 here is CASGVDSSYNSPLHF. CDR3 nucleotides: TGTGCCAGCGGAGTGGACAGTTCCTATAATTCACCCCTCCACTTT.

The V call is TRBV29-1, the J call TRBJ2-3, with unresolved D. This CDR3 has 12 amino acids. The V and J ends lost 7 bases and 2 bases respectively, with 10 bases between them. Germline V gene lookup returns CDR1 SQVTM and CDR2 ANQGSEA. This CDR3 is CSGDTATDTQYF. The CDR3 nucleotides read TGCAGCGGGGATACAGCCACAGATACGCAGTATTTT.